This T cell receptor (beta chain) was documented in a study of blood T cell repertoires in COVID-19. Study-level information: The samples span acute and convalescent COVID-19 from the United States, Italy and Spain.

CDR3 length: 15 residues. The V gene end was trimmed by 4 bases and the J gene end by 4 bases; junction bases not matched to a gene: 4. Germline values: CDR1 MNHEY, CDR2 SMNVEV (reference sequence). As handled by the study authors: For nucleated cells, counts were estimated from reference gene primer amplification. Only in-frame clones appear in the TCRdb table, and some are missing; sequencing was by immunoSEQ multiplex PCR. That table gives V, J and clone size, and the DNA gave D and trimming. Among 150,000 to 200,000 clones listed, 60% to 80% were seen once. The TCR sequence derives from a woman between 65 and 79 years old with acute or convalescent COVID-19. The chain employs TRBV27 and TRBJ2-5; TRBD2 aligns across 12 bases. The sequenced sample consisted of peripheral blood. The CDR3 DNA reads TGTGCCAGCAGTTCAAGGACTAGCGGGACAGAGACCCAGTACTTC. It yields the protein CASSSRTSGTETQYF.